Listed below are T cell receptor beta chains from one sample, sequenced in a study of post-analysis software for immune sequencing data. MiXCR, run by TCRdb on the PCR reads, gives a single entry per CDR3 protein. The table lists roughly 400,000 distinct CDR3 sequences, roughly 40% of them singletons. The sample taken for sequencing was blood. Source of these receptors: a girl aged 2 to 10 with multiple sclerosis. Both conserved end residues are part of each CDR3. D genes are given only for firm matches. Some rows mark clone size as missing; the rest say once, few, many or name a class of expanded clone.

CDR3: CSARDRTDGYEQYF; DNA: TGCAGTGCTAGGGACAGGACAGACGGGTACGAGCAGTACTTC; size: NA; D: TRBD1; J: TRBJ2-7; V: TRBV20-1
CDR3: CASSASTGKNEQFF; DNA: TGTGCCAGCAGTGCTAGCACAGGTAAGAATGAGCAGTTCTTC; size: NA; D: NA; J: TRBJ2-1; V: TRBV25-1
CDR3: CASSLETSPLHF; DNA: TGTGCCAGCAGCTTAGAGACTTCACCCCTCCACTTT; size: NA; D: NA; J: TRBJ1-6; V: TRBV7-2
CDR3: CASSLSHAKRRTDTQYF; DNA: TGTGCCAGCAGTTTATCCCACGCTAAGCGCCGCACAGATACGCAGTATTTT; size: few; D: NA; J: TRBJ2-3; V: TRBV28
CDR3: CASSDLSGEQFF; DNA: TGTGCCAGCTCCGATCTAAGTGGTGAGCAGTTCTTC; size: NA; D: NA; J: TRBJ2-1; V: TRBV11-2
CDR3: CASSFGQGADEQYF; DNA: TGTGCCAGCAGTTTCGGACAGGGGGCCGACGAGCAGTACTTC; size: once; D: TRBD1; J: TRBJ2-7; V: TRBV12-3/TRBV12-4
CDR3: CASSYGAHYEQYF; DNA: TGTGCCAGCAGTTACGGGGCCCATTACGAGCAGTACTTC; size: NA; D: NA; J: TRBJ2-7; V: TRBV6-2/TRBV6-3
CDR3: CASSYSWVGSYYGYTF; DNA: TGTGCCAGCAGTTACTCGTGGGTAGGGTCTTACTATGGCTACACCTTC; size: NA; D: NA; J: TRBJ1-2; V: TRBV6-5
CDR3: CSARRGTFKDEQYF; DNA: TGCAGTGCCCGACGGGGTACCTTTAAGGACGAGCAGTACTTC; size: NA; D: NA; J: TRBJ2-7; V: TRBV20-1
CDR3: CASRDRDPYSGANVLTF; DNA: TGTGCCAGCAGAGACAGGGACCCCTACTCTGGGGCCAACGTCCTGACTTTC; size: few; D: TRBD1; J: TRBJ2-6; V: TRBV13
CDR3: CASSLLRPPEQYF; DNA: TGTGCCAGCAGCCTCCTCAGGCCCCCAGAGCAGTACTTC; size: NA; D: NA; J: TRBJ2-4; V: TRBV28
CDR3: CSASKVSYEQYF; DNA: TGCAGTGCGAGTAAAGTCTCCTACGAGCAGTACTTC; size: NA; D: NA; J: TRBJ2-7; V: TRBV20-1
CDR3: CASSYRGAGSEAFF; DNA: TGTGCCAGCAGTTACAGGGGCGCTGGGTCTGAAGCTTTCTTT; size: NA; D: NA; J: TRBJ1-1; V: TRBV6-5
CDR3: CASSPNPIGPATNTEAFF; DNA: TGTGCCAGCTCACCGAATCCGATTGGTCCTGCTACTAACACTGAAGCTTTCTTT; size: NA; D: NA; J: TRBJ1-1; V: TRBV18
CDR3: CASSPRVGQPQHF; DNA: TGTGCCAGCAGTCCCAGGGTTGGGCAGCCCCAGCATTTT; size: NA; D: NA; J: TRBJ1-5; V: TRBV12-3/TRBV12-4
CDR3: CASSYVTSGGYQTQYF; DNA: TGTGCCAGCAGTTACGTCACTAGCGGGGGTTATCAGACCCAGTACTTC; size: few; D: TRBD2; J: TRBJ2-5; V: TRBV6-2/TRBV6-3
CDR3: CASSPGTSWNGQFF; DNA: TGTGCCAGCAGTCCTGGGACTAGCTGGAACGGGCAGTTCTTC; size: NA; D: TRBD2; J: TRBJ2-1; V: TRBV6-6
CDR3: CASSPHRSAPTGELFF; DNA: TGCGCCAGCAGCCCCCATAGAAGTGCGCCCACCGGGGAGCTGTTTTTT; size: few; D: NA; J: TRBJ2-2; V: TRBV5-1
CDR3: CASSSPEEKPFEQYF; DNA: TGCGCCAGCAGCTCCCCCGAGGAGAAGCCCTTCGAGCAGTACTTC; size: few; D: NA; J: TRBJ2-7; V: TRBV5-1
CDR3: CSVEDVRGRGSEQYF; DNA: TGCAGCGTTGAAGATGTCAGGGGGCGCGGGAGCGAGCAGTACTTC; size: NA; D: NA; J: TRBJ2-7; V: TRBV29-1
CDR3: CASRGLAGVYEQFF; DNA: TGTGCCAGCAGGGGACTAGCGGGAGTGTATGAGCAGTTCTTC; size: few; D: TRBD2; J: TRBJ2-1; V: TRBV6-5
CDR3: CASSARDSSYGYTF; DNA: TGTGCCAGCAGCGCCCGGGACAGCTCCTATGGCTACACCTTC; size: NA; D: TRBD1; J: TRBJ1-2; V: TRBV9
CDR3: CASSQFGLAGGIQETQYF; DNA: TGCGCCAGCAGCCAATTTGGCCTAGCGGGGGGCATTCAAGAGACCCAGTACTTC; size: NA; D: TRBD2; J: TRBJ2-5; V: TRBV4-1
CDR3: CSARDPGQSHNSPLHF; DNA: TGCAGTGCCAGGGACCCGGGACAGTCCCATAATTCACCCCTCCACTTT; size: NA; D: TRBD1; J: TRBJ1-6; V: TRBV20-1
CDR3: CASSFGHHYERYF; DNA: TGTGCCAGCAGCTTTGGACACCACTACGAGCGGTACTTC; size: NA; D: NA; J: TRBJ2-7; V: TRBV7-2
CDR3: CASSFRTSGSYNEQFF; DNA: TGTGCCAGCAGTTTCAGGACTAGCGGCTCCTACAATGAGCAGTTCTTC; size: NA; D: TRBD2; J: TRBJ2-1; V: TRBV27
CDR3: CASSYGTGGYGYTF; DNA: TGTGCCAGCAGTTACGGTACAGGGGGCTATGGCTACACCTTC; size: NA; D: TRBD1; J: TRBJ1-2; V: TRBV6-6
CDR3: CASSPQVVETQYF; DNA: TGTGCCAGCTCACCACAGGTCGTAGAGACCCAGTACTTC; size: NA; D: NA; J: TRBJ2-5; V: TRBV18
CDR3: CSVDPGGTGGNYEQYF; DNA: TGCAGCGTTGATCCTGGAGGGACAGGGGGCAACTACGAGCAGTACTTC; size: NA; D: TRBD1; J: TRBJ2-7; V: TRBV29-1
CDR3: CSVEGGTGSYNEQFF; DNA: TGCAGCGTTGAAGGGGGGACAGGGTCGTACAATGAGCAGTTCTTC; size: NA; D: TRBD1; J: TRBJ2-1; V: TRBV29-1
CDR3: CSVDPLGDTEAFF; DNA: TGCAGCGTTGACCCCTTAGGGGACACTGAAGCTTTCTTT; size: NA; D: NA; J: TRBJ1-1; V: TRBV29-1
CDR3: CASSLGAYNEQFF; DNA: TGTGCCAGCAGCCTCGGGGCCTACAATGAGCAGTTCTTC; size: many; D: NA; J: TRBJ2-1; V: TRBV5-6
CDR3: CASSLRQGTNEQYF; DNA: TGTGCCAGCAGCTTAAGGCAAGGGACAAACGAGCAGTACTTC; size: NA; D: NA; J: TRBJ2-7; V: TRBV7-8
CDR3: CSARQNAGNQPQHF; DNA: TGCAGTGCTAGACAAAACGCCGGGAATCAGCCCCAGCATTTT; size: NA; D: NA; J: TRBJ1-5; V: TRBV20-1
CDR3: CASNYRRMDKNIQYF; DNA: TGTGCCAGCAACTACAGGAGGATGGACAAAAACATTCAGTACTTC; size: NA; D: NA; J: TRBJ2-4; V: TRBV5-6
CDR3: CASSRWDYEQYF; DNA: TGTGCCAGCAGCCGATGGGACTACGAGCAGTACTTC; size: NA; D: NA; J: TRBJ2-7; V: TRBV7-8
CDR3: CATSTRTETYEQYF; DNA: TGTGCCACCAGCACCCGGACAGAAACCTACGAGCAGTACTTC; size: few; D: NA; J: TRBJ2-7; V: TRBV15
CDR3: CASSPSGGSGSPNIQYF; DNA: TGTGCCAGCAGCCCCTCGGGTGGGAGCGGGAGTCCAAACATTCAGTACTTC; size: NA; D: TRBD2; J: TRBJ2-4; V: TRBV7-8
CDR3: CASSTQDRVNYGYTF; DNA: TGTGCCAGTAGTACCCAAGACAGGGTTAACTATGGCTACACCTTC; size: NA; D: TRBD1; J: TRBJ1-2; V: TRBV19
CDR3: CASSWGQDSFYGYTF; DNA: TGTGCCAGCAGCTGGGGACAGGATTCATTCTATGGCTACACCTTC; size: NA; D: TRBD1; J: TRBJ1-2; V: TRBV9
CDR3: CASSLGLGSRNQPQHF; DNA: TGTGCCAGCAGCTTAGGCCTGGGCAGCCGCAATCAGCCCCAGCATTTT; size: few; D: NA; J: TRBJ1-5; V: TRBV13
CDR3: CASSPPNTDTQYF; DNA: TGTGCCAGCAGCCCCCCAAATACAGATACGCAGTATTTT; size: few; D: NA; J: TRBJ2-3; V: TRBV12-3/TRBV12-4
CDR3: CASSPFSYTEAFF; DNA: TGTGCCAGCTCACCGTTTAGCTACACTGAAGCTTTCTTT; size: few; D: NA; J: TRBJ1-1; V: TRBV18
CDR3: CASSFMPVSNQPQHF; DNA: TGTGCCAGCAGCTTTATGCCAGTAAGCAATCAGCCCCAGCATTTT; size: NA; D: NA; J: TRBJ1-5; V: TRBV5-5
CDR3: CASSTGQPNTEAFF; DNA: TGCGCCAGCAGCACGGGACAGCCGAACACTGAAGCTTTCTTT; size: NA; D: TRBD1; J: TRBJ1-1; V: TRBV5-1
CDR3: CASGGRRATYEQYF; DNA: TGCGCCAGCGGGGGGCGGCGGGCTACCTACGAGCAGTACTTC; size: NA; D: NA; J: TRBJ2-7; V: TRBV10-2
CDR3: CSVGGKGSSGNFDEQFF; DNA: TGCAGCGTTGGGGGGAAGGGTAGTAGCGGGAATTTCGATGAGCAGTTCTTC; size: NA; D: TRBD2; J: TRBJ2-1; V: TRBV29-1
CDR3: CASSFYTSGASNEQFF; DNA: TGTGCCAGCAGCTTCTATACTAGCGGAGCCAGCAATGAGCAGTTCTTC; size: many; D: TRBD2; J: TRBJ2-1; V: TRBV7-9